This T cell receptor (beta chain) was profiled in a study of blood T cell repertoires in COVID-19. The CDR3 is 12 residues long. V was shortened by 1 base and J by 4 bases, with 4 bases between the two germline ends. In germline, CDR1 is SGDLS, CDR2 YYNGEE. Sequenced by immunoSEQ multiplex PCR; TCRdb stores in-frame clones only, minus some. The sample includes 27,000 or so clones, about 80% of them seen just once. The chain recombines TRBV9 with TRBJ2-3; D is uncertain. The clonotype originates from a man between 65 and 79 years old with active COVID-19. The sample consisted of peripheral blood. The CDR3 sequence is CASSVLADTQYF. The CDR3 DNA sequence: TGTGCCAGCAGCGTATTAGCAGATACGCAGTATTTT.